This TCR beta chain comes out of a study of blood T cell repertoires in COVID-19 (dated by TCRdb to 2018 to 2020). Some background on the complete study: The collaborator samples originated in the United States, Italy and Spain and spanned the acute and convalescent phases of COVID-19. The material from the prospective study consisted of cDNA or gDNA derived from T cells, B-cell-depleted T cells, or PBMCs. Subjects who had been exposed to COVID-19, were actively infected with it, or had recovered from it provided the deeply sampled blood TCRbeta repertoires that made up the dataset. A freely available public database, intended as a resource for researchers studying the immune response to SARS-CoV-2, is where the repertoires were released. Samples came from the ongoing ImmuneRACE study (first 160 participants) plus 1,254 subjects from 6 global collaborators. Sample metadata almost always included a de-identified subject ID, COVID-19 status, age in years and sex. Where available, HLA class I and class II types were obtained from metadata supplied by the sample provider rather than from assay-based typing.

Comments on this clone: Its antigen target is currently unknown. No clone much larger than this one lies a single base away; base qualities are absent.

V loses 4 bases of germline sequence and J loses 0 bases, and the interval between the two ends is 13 bases. The CDR3 sequence holds 16 residues, the cysteine and phenylalanine included. This entry keeps only the CDR3 DNA: 48 bases, framed from base 1. The germline V gene specifies SGHRS as CDR1 and YFSETQ as CDR2. TCRbeta CDR3 regions were amplified from genomic DNA by means of the immunoSEQ Assay, a bias-controlled multiplex PCR. The authors' analysis ran thus. Within the assay, amplification of reference gene primers was used to estimate how many nucleated cells each sample contained. To quantify the absolute abundance of each unique TCRbeta CDR3 rearrangement, sequence reads were collapsed and filtered. For each sample, productive Simpson clonality was calculated as the square root of Simpson's diversity index across productive rearrangements. TCRdb limited this immuneACCESS table to in-frame rearrangements with V and J called. A share of clones is missing; checked studies link under half to unresolved V genes, and the rest is unexplained. The DNA gave D and trimming, while V, J and clone size come from that table. Recorded for this sample are over 55,000 clones; roughly 80% of them occurred a single time. The ten largest clones represent 8.8% of the sample.

General findings and caveats noted by the study authors: Clinical and demographic metadata were provided uncurated, with the amount varying by source and participant.

The collaborating institutions used their own protocols to collect whole blood in K2EDTA tubes. For TCRbeta analysis, collaborators shipped samples in one of three forms: frozen whole blood, isolated PBMCs, or DNA extracted from either of those sample types. The chain employs TRBV5-1 and TRBJ2-2; the D region possibly corresponds to TRBD2 (6 bases align). This clonotype was sampled from a man aged 50 or older with active COVID-19. Sequencing was performed on peripheral blood. The CDR3 here reads CASSAGLVSNTGELFF. The DNA reads TGCGCCAGCAGCGCGGGACTGGTCTCGAACACCGGGGAGCTGTTTTTT.